This T cell receptor beta chain was recovered during a study of a mutant IDH1 vaccine in newly diagnosed glioma. In the study overall: Vaccination followed radiotherapy alone by 4-6 weeks, or accompanied temozolomide cycles. Overall study results and limits: Pseudoprogression looked unconnected to shifts in top peripheral T cell clonotypes.

Comments on this clone: The antigen is unknown.

The data were produced by immunoSEQ multiplex PCR, yet TCRdb's version contains in-frame clones alone and is incomplete. The table includes 50,000 or so clones, roughly nine tenths detected once. The CDR3 contains 14 residues. Germline V lookup: CDR1 MNHEY, CDR2 SVGAGI. The V and J ends lost 5 bases and 1 base respectively, with 11 bases between them. Time point defined: week 11, during vaccination. Vaccine doses each comprised 300 ug of mutant IDH1 20-mer peptide, with topical imiquimod. This clonotype originated in a man over 45 with glioma. The material sequenced was PBMCs, taken from a glioma patient whose treatment included an IDH1 peptide vaccine. The V call is TRBV6-5, the J call TRBJ1-1, with no clear D. The CDR3 here is CASSRGNRNTEAFF. CDR3 nucleotide sequence: TGTGCCAGCAGTCGAGGGAATCGGAACACTGAAGCTTTCTTT.